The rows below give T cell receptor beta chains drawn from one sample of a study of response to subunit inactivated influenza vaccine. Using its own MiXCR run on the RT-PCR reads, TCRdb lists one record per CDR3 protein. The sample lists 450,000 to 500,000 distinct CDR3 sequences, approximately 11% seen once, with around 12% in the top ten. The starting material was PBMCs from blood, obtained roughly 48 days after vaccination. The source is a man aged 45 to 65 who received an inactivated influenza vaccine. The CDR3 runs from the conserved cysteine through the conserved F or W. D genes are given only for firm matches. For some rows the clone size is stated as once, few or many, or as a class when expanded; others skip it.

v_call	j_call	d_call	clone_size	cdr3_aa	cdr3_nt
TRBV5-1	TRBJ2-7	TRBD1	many	CASSEGQAYEQYF	TGCGCCAGCAGCGAGGGACAGGCCTACGAGCAGTACTTC
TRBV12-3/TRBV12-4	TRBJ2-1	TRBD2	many	CASSPGTSTGPHEQFF	TGTGCCAGCAGTCCCGGGACTAGCACTGGACCACATGAGCAGTTCTTC
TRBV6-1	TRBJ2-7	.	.	CASTPVGRGGAYEQYF	TGTGCCAGCACTCCAGTTGGGCGGGGAGGAGCCTACGAGCAGTACTTC
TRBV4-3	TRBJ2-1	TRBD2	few	CASRGGLYNEQFF	TGCGCCAGCCGGGGGGGCCTTTACAATGAGCAGTTCTTC
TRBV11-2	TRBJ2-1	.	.	CASSFFSWADYNEQFF	TGTGCCAGCAGCTTCTTCTCCTGGGCGGACTACAATGAGCAGTTCTTC
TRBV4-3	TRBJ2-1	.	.	CASSRRGGGLDNEQFF	TGCGCCAGCAGCCGGAGAGGGGGAGGGTTGGACAATGAGCAGTTCTTC
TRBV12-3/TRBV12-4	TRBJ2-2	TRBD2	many	CASFPGGLNTGELFF	TGTGCCAGCTTTCCGGGGGGGCTGAACACCGGGGAGCTGTTTTTT
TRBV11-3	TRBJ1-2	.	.	CASSLSYRALTQNYGYTF	TGTGCCAGCAGCTTATCCTACAGGGCTCTCACTCAGAACTATGGCTACACCTTC
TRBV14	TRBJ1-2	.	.	CASSPFNWNGYTF	TGTGCCAGCAGCCCCTTTAACTGGAACGGCTACACCTTC
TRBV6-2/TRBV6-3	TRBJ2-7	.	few	CASADSRYEQYF	TGTGCCAGCGCGGACAGTCGGTACGAGCAGTACTTC
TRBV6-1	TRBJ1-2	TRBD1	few	CASSDGDRRANYGYTF	TGTGCCAGCAGCGACGGGGACAGACGCGCTAACTATGGCTACACCTTC
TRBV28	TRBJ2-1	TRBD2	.	CASISHGGNYNEQFF	TGTGCCAGCATCTCTCACGGGGGGAACTACAATGAGCAGTTCTTC
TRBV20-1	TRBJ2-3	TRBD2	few	CSLREGLDTQYF	TGCAGTTTGCGGGAGGGCCTGGATACGCAGTATTTT
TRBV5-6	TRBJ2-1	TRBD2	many	CASSSGTSGSFNEQFF	TGTGCCAGCAGCTCGGGCACTAGCGGGAGTTTCAATGAGCAGTTCTTC
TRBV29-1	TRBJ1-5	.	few	CSVGSGNQPQHF	TGCAGCGTGGGGTCTGGGAATCAGCCCCAGCATTTT
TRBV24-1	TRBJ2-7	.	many	CATSDSIVHEQYF	TGTGCCACCAGTGATTCCATTGTCCACGAGCAGTACTTC
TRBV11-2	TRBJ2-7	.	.	CASSLEGTLYEQYF	TGTGCCAGCAGCTTAGAGGGGACCCTCTACGAGCAGTACTTC
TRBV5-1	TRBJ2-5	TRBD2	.	CASSFALAGGLTKETQYF	TGCGCCAGCAGCTTTGCCTTGGCGGGAGGGCTAACCAAAGAGACCCAGTACTTC
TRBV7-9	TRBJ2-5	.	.	CASSPRLQLQETQYF	TGTGCCAGCAGCCCACGACTCCAACTCCAAGAGACCCAGTACTTC
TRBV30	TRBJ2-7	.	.	CAWSNDGYEQYF	TGTGCCTGGAGTAATGATGGCTACGAGCAGTACTTC
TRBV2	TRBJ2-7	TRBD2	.	CARRLAGEQYF	TGTGCCAGGCGACTAGCGGGGGAGCAGTACTTC
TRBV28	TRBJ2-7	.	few	CASSFGRPYEQYF	TGTGCCAGCAGTTTCGGACGACCCTACGAGCAGTACTTC
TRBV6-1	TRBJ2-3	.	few	CASSQAGRVTDTQYF	TGTGCCAGCAGTCAGGCCGGTAGGGTCACAGATACGCAGTATTTT
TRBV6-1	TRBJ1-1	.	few	CATLRDGIRNTEAFF	TGTGCCACCCTTCGGGACGGAATTAGGAACACTGAAGCTTTCTTT
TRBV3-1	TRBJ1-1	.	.	CASSQDRVTIAAFF	TGTGCCAGCAGCCAAGATCGAGTCACCATCGCAGCTTTCTTT
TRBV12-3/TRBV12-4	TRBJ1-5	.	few	CASSLAQDNQPQHF	TGTGCCAGCAGTTTAGCACAAGACAATCAGCCCCAGCATTTT
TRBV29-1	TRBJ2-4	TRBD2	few	CSVRNPGGDIQYF	TGCAGCGTCCGGAACCCGGGAGGGGACATTCAGTACTTC
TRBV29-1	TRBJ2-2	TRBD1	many	CSGQGQGRTGELFF	TGCAGCGGACAGGGACAGGGGCGCACCGGGGAGCTGTTTTTT